This T cell receptor beta chain comes out of a study of regulatory T cells in long-lasting Graves disease. Across the study: Persistent cases were those of Graves' disease that involved over 5 years of antithyroid drugs with positive TSH receptor antibodies.

Study findings and constraints: Preferential use of TRBV28, TRBJ1-2 and TRBJ2-5 was seen in persistent disease.

The time point denotes: persistent/refractory GD, antithyroid drugs over 5 years with positive TRAb. Preparation of the TCR library used RNA extracted from PBMCs. Combining iRepertoire HTBI primers with Arm-PCR of CDR3 regions, the authors built TCR beta libraries. One entry per CDR3 protein results from TCRdb running MiXCR on the multiplex PCR reads. This table holds roughly 500,000 distinct CDR3 sequences, roughly 21% found once. Germline CDR1 and CDR2: KGHSH and LQKENI. V was cut by 1 base and J by 5 bases, with 14 bases left in between. This CDR3 comprises 15 residues. Notes on this clonotype: Its antigen is not identified.

The source material was peripheral blood mononuclear cells (PBMCs), sampled when the disease was refractory, from a patient treated with antithyroid drugs. The V gene is TRBV18, the J gene TRBJ2-5; D tentatively reads TRBD1 or TRBD2 (6 bases each). The sequence was collected from a female donor with Graves disease. DNA of the CDR3: TGTGCCAGCTCACCACAGGAGGGGGACTTGGAGACCCAGTACTTC. Its translation: CASSPQEGDLETQYF.